A selection of T cell receptor beta chains follows, all from one sample in a study of neurological immune-mediated disorders. Each CDR3 protein gets one entry after TCRdb re-called the 5' RACE reads with MiXCR. The sample includes tens of thousands of distinct CDR3 sequences, approximately 15% of them seen just once. The sample was PBMCs. The receptors here all came from a young man in good health. CDR3s include the opening cysteine and the closing phenylalanine or tryptophan. D genes are given only for firm matches. Size is stated for part of the rows, as once, few or many counts, or as a class when the clone is expanded.

J gene | clone size | V gene | D gene | CDR3 protein | CDR3 DNA
TRBJ2-6 | . | TRBV10-3 | . | CAINESGGSGANVLTF | TGTGCCATCAATGAGTCTGGCGGGTCTGGGGCCAACGTCCTGACTTTC
TRBJ1-2 | few | TRBV15 | TRBD1 | CATSKEGAGSNYGYTF | TGTGCCACCAGCAAAGAGGGGGCAGGGTCTAACTATGGCTACACCTTC
TRBJ1-5 | many | TRBV29-1 | TRBD1 | CSVATGWGQPQHF | TGCAGCGTTGCGACAGGGTGGGGGCAGCCCCAGCATTTT
TRBJ2-5 | many | TRBV15 | TRBD1 | CATSRDATGTGETQYF | TGTGCCACCAGCAGAGACGCGACCGGGACAGGAGAGACCCAGTACTTC
TRBJ2-5 | many | TRBV20-1 | . | CSATPGDRQETQYF | TGCAGTGCGACCCCGGGGGATCGACAAGAGACCCAGTACTTC
TRBJ2-1 | many | TRBV20-1 | TRBD2 | CSAPLAGIYNEQFF | TGCAGTGCTCCACTAGCGGGAATCTACAATGAGCAGTTCTTC
TRBJ2-3 | many | TRBV28 | TRBD2 | CASSSLAGVVGTDTQYF | TGTGCCAGCAGTTCACTAGCGGGAGTAGTGGGCACAGATACGCAGTATTTT
TRBJ2-7 | many | TRBV10-1 | . | CASSDAGAHEQYF | TGCGCCAGCAGTGACGCGGGGGCGCACGAGCAGTACTTC
TRBJ1-1 | . | TRBV30 | TRBD1 | CAWRGQGVNTEAFF | TGTGCCTGGAGGGGACAGGGGGTAAACACTGAAGCTTTCTTT
TRBJ2-7 | few | TRBV3-1 | . | CASSQGAWRASEQYF | TGTGCCAGCAGCCAAGGAGCGTGGAGGGCCTCCGAGCAGTACTTC
TRBJ2-7 | many | TRBV27 | TRBD2 | CASSLGVSAGGEQYF | TGTGCCAGCAGCCTTGGGGTATCAGCGGGAGGAGAGCAGTACTTC
TRBJ1-3 | many | TRBV6-5 | . | CASSYADPSSGNTIYF | TGTGCCAGCAGTTACGCCGACCCGAGCTCTGGAAACACCATATATTTT
TRBJ2-1 | many | TRBV20-1 | . | CSARGGQLDNEQFF | TGCAGTGCTAGGGGGGGCCAGCTAGACAATGAGCAGTTCTTC
TRBJ1-2 | many | TRBV6-2/TRBV6-3 | . | CASRTYPGPNYGYTF | TGTGCCAGCAGAACCTACCCGGGTCCCAACTATGGCTACACCTTC
TRBJ1-1 | many | TRBV20-1 | . | CSASETVNTEAFF | TGCAGTGCTAGCGAAACAGTTAACACTGAAGCTTTCTTT
TRBJ2-1 | many | TRBV5-1 | TRBD2 | CASSYGTSGNEQFF | TGCGCCAGCAGCTACGGGACTAGCGGCAATGAGCAGTTCTTC
TRBJ1-2 | many | TRBV7-2 | TRBD1 | CASSLDSEDRAGYTF | TGTGCCAGCAGCTTAGATAGCGAGGACAGGGCGGGCTACACCTTC
TRBJ2-3 | many | TRBV7-9 | . | CASSLDPPPDTQYF | TGTGCCAGCAGCTTAGACCCCCCCCCAGATACGCAGTATTTT
TRBJ2-1 | medium-sized | TRBV13 | . | CASSPAPRDEQFF | TGTGCCAGCAGCCCCGCCCCTAGGGATGAGCAGTTCTTC
TRBJ2-5 | many | TRBV7-2 | TRBD2 | CASSLQGLAWETQYF | TGTGCCAGCAGCTTACAGGGACTAGCATGGGAGACCCAGTACTTC
TRBJ2-7 | . | TRBV30 | . | CAWTSSGPYEQYF | TGTGCCTGGACGTCAAGCGGACCCTACGAGCAGTACTTC
TRBJ1-2 | . | TRBV9 | . | CASSVRRKDYGYTF | TGTGCCAGCAGCGTAAGGCGCAAAGACTATGGCTACACCTTC
TRBJ2-5 | many | TRBV3-1 | . | CASSQDRIQETQYF | TGTGCCAGCAGCCAAGATCGGATCCAAGAGACCCAGTACTTC
TRBJ1-1 | once | TRBV5-1 | . | CTSSAMGANTEGFF | TGCACCAGCAGCGCGATGGGAGCGAACACTGAAGGTTTCTTT
TRBJ2-1 | many | TRBV10-3 | . | CAISQGFSNEQFF | TGTGCCATCAGTCAGGGGTTTTCGAATGAGCAGTTCTTC
TRBJ2-7 | many | TRBV28 | . | CASSLSGPSYEQYF | TGTGCCAGCAGTTTATCAGGCCCATCCTACGAGCAGTACTTC
TRBJ2-3 | few | TRBV7-9 | . | CASSLRRNLAGPDTQYF | TGTGCCAGCAGCTTAAGGCGGAATCTAGCAGGCCCAGATACGCAGTATTTT
TRBJ2-5 | many | TRBV7-2 | . | CASSLLGSGETQYF | TGTGCCAGCAGCTTACTGGGTAGTGGAGAGACCCAGTACTTC
TRBJ2-1 | many | TRBV5-1 | . | CASSWVANNEQFF | TGCGCCAGCAGCTGGGTAGCAAACAATGAGCAGTTCTTC
TRBJ1-2 | once | TRBV4-2 | . | CASSPANYGYTF | TGTGCAAGCAGTCCTGCTAACTATGGCTACACCTTC
TRBJ2-2 | many | TRBV28 | . | CASSQMDGELFF | TGTGCCAGCAGTCAGATGGACGGGGAGCTGTTTTTT
TRBJ1-3 | many | TRBV29-1 | TRBD1 | CSVAGTGFTDPGNTIYF | TGCAGCGTCGCCGGGACAGGGTTTACAGATCCCGGAAACACCATATATTTT